This passage covers 7 T cell receptor beta chains from one sample sequenced in a study of T-cell reconstitution after alpha-beta-depleted transplantation in children. The authors prepared the TCRbeta library with unique molecular identifiers. TCRdb analysed the PCR reads with MiXCR anew, one entry per CDR3 protein. Here the sample spans 250,000 to 400,000 distinct CDR3 sequences, roughly 25% being singletons. Sample: PBMCs, mostly from graft donor cells, taken 180 days after TCRalphabeta/CD19-depleted stem cell transplant. Every receptor here comes from a male patient between 10 and 17 years old who had a stem cell transplant for acute lymphoblastic leukemia, so the T cells may come from the graft donor.

As regards this clonotype: One end of the junction varies from germline; a read error may be responsible. V usage is TRBV7-3 and J usage is TRBJ1-1; D is perhaps TRBD1 (6 bases). Per the germline V gene, CDR1 is SGHTA and CDR2 is FQGTGA. This CDR3 region has 15 residues. The CDR3 is CASSLLRGLNTEASF. CDR3 nucleotides: TGTGCCAGCAGCTTACTAAGGGGGTTGAACACTGAAGCTTCCTTT.

About this clonotype: At one end, the junction sequence differs from germline, possibly due to a read error. The V call is TRBV7-9, the J call TRBJ1-5; weak D call: TRBD1 (5 bases). Germline values: CDR1 SEHNR, CDR2 FQNEAQ (reference sequence). This CDR3 comprises 16 residues. The CDR3 coding sequence is TGTGCCAGCAGCATAGCAGGGAATGGGGGCAATCAGCCCCAGCATTTT. It translates to CASSIAGNGGNQPQHF.

The DNA for the CDR3 is TGTGCCAGCAGCTCCCGCCCCCTGATACTAGTGAACACCGGGGAGCTGTTTTTT. It codes for CASSSRPLILVNTGELFF. V gene TRBV7-7 combines with J gene TRBJ2-2, with a possible D match to TRBD2 (5 bases). The germline V and J ends were trimmed by 4 bases and 1 base, with 19 bases remaining between them. CDR1 SSHAT and CDR2 FNYEAQ come from the germline V gene (reference sequence). This CDR3 region has 18 residues.

A few counts support this clonotype. J is TRBJ2-5 and V is TRBV7-9; perhaps D is TRBD1 or TRBD2 (5 bases each). The length of the CDR3 is 15 residues. Trimming took off 5 bases at V and 4 bases at J, with 17 bases between the two ends. CDR1 and CDR2 (germline): SEHNR, FQNEAQ (reference sequence). The CDR3 here is CASSPGLKGRETQYF. CDR3 DNA sequence: TGTGCCAGCAGCCCCGGCCTCAAGGGACGAGAGACCCAGTACTTC.

This clonotype came up a few times. The rearrangement links TRBV15 to TRBJ2-7, with a weak D call TRBD2 (6 bases). Looked up from germline, CDR1 is LNHNV and CDR2 is YYDKDF (reference sequence). The CDR3 contains 12 residues. The V end was cut by 6 bases, the J end by 6 bases, with 12 bases between. CDR3 sequence: CATREEGFEQYF. The DNA for the CDR3 is TGTGCCACCAGAGAGGAGGGGTTCGAGCAGTACTTC.

This clonotype was picked up a small number of times. The genes are TRBV15 and TRBJ2-7; D assignment may be TRBD1 or TRBD2 (5 bases each). The CDR3 length is 15 residues. Per the germline V gene, CDR1 is LNHNV and CDR2 is YYDKDF (reference sequence). The ends were cut back, 0 bases at V and 0 bases at J, with 9 bases in the middle. CDR3 sequence (DNA): TGTGCCACCAGCAGAGACCCGGGACCCTCCTACGAGCAGTACTTC. Translated, it gives CATSRDPGPSYEQYF.

The rearrangement joins TRBV27 to TRBJ2-1, with 10 nucleotides matching TRBD2. J gave up 6 bases and V 5 bases, and 10 bases lay outside the gene matches. The CDR3 is 16 residues long. Germline V lookup: CDR1 MNHEY, CDR2 SMNVEV (reference sequence). The CDR3 region has the DNA TGTGCCAGCAGTCCCCGACTAGCGGGTTTGGGCAATGAGCAGTTCTTC. It encodes CASSPRLAGLGNEQFF.